This T cell receptor (beta chain) was documented in a study of regulatory T cells in long-lasting Graves disease. On the study more broadly: Treatment with antithyroid drugs for over 5 years, together with positive TSH receptor antibodies, meant persistent Graves' disease.

This clonotype was seen only a few times. Its antigen remains unknown. The time point was: persistent/refractory GD, antithyroid drugs over 5 years with positive TRAb. Isolated PBMC RNA provided the starting material for the TCR library. TCR beta libraries were built with iRepertoire HTBI primers and Arm-PCR of CDR3 regions. Each CDR3 protein is one row after TCRdb ran MiXCR on the multiplex PCR reads. There are 300,000 to 500,000 distinct CDR3 sequences in the sample; 20% to 25% occur only once, and less than 25% lies in the top ten. This CDR3 has 15 amino acids. CDR1 is LNHNV, CDR2 YYDKDF, per germline (reference sequence). Study findings and constraints: Patients with persistent disease showed a bias toward TRBV28, TRBJ1-2 and TRBJ2-5. Newly diagnosed patients shared approximately 1,000 public clonotypes; persistent patients shared approximately 2,700.

Sequenced material: peripheral blood mononuclear cells (PBMCs), taken when the disease was refractory, from a patient treated with antithyroid drugs. The rearrangement joins TRBV15 to TRBJ2-5; 8 bases align to TRBD2. The closer fit of TRBJ2-1 to the DNA end suggests the J call may be wrong. The source is a female donor with Graves disease. The CDR3 here is CATSRDPGGVEEQFF. In nucleotides, the CDR3 is TGTGCCACCAGCAGAGATCCGGGGGGGGTGGAGGAGCAGTTCTTC.